This section outlines one T cell receptor beta chain sequence together with its context. Its antigen is not known. The data derive from a study of T cells expressing NK-cell markers. On the study more broadly: Repertoires of TCR beta were obtained from T cells sorted as CD3+CD56+NKG2C+, CD3+CD56+NKG2C- and CD3+CD56-NKG2C+. Study-level points and caveats: For six donors, the dominant NKG2C+ clonotypes made up roughly 1.0-7.0% of their CD8+ T cells. Among a handful of donors, these clonotypes also ranked first in the CD3+CD56-NKG2C+ fraction.

Germline V gene data show CDR1 as SGHTA and CDR2 as FQGNSA. This CDR3 comprises 14 residues. Scientists made TCR beta cDNA using 5'RACE template switching with UMIs. TCRdb reprocessed the 5' RACE reads and stores each CDR3 protein as one record, lacking DNA. This repertoire includes some 410,000 distinct CDR3 sequences. The V and J genes are TRBV7-2 and TRBJ2-5; TCRdb calls TRBD1, which cannot be checked without DNA. The source material was blood T cells: a sorted CD56 or NKG2C T cell subset, CD4+ or CD8+ T cells, or bulk PBMC T cells (not recorded which). This TCR was sampled from a woman between 18 and 70 years old in good health. Here the CDR3 reads CASSPRSGEETQYF.